Each of the 21 T cell receptor beta chains below was sequenced from the same sample in a study of response to subunit inactivated influenza vaccine. Each CDR3 protein is one row after TCRdb ran MiXCR on the RT-PCR reads. This table has about 480,000 distinct CDR3 sequences, roughly 9.8% appearing once. The sample here was PBMCs from blood, taken about 6 weeks after vaccination. The source is a man aged 50 to 60 who received an inactivated influenza vaccine.

The rearrangement links TRBV7-8 to TRBJ2-5; 12 positions match TRBD2. CDR1 and CDR2 (germline): SGHVS, FQNEAQ. V shed 5 bases, J shed 5 bases, and the junction held 18 bases outside the gene matches. The length of the CDR3 is 19 residues. CDR3 in amino acids: CASSPTRSSGRATGETQYF. The CDR3 coding sequence is TGTGCCAGCAGCCCAACGCGATCTAGCGGGAGGGCGACGGGGGAGACCCAGTACTTC.

J is TRBJ2-1 and V is TRBV28; D call uncertain. The CDR3 length is 11 residues. The V gene lost 8 bases and the J gene lost 5 bases, with 7 bases spanning the gap. Germline V gene sequence: CDR1 MDHEN, CDR2 SYDVKM. Here the CDR3 DNA reads TGTGCCAGCCTGAGCAACAATGAGCAGTTCTTC. This encodes CASLSNNEQFF.

This clonotype was seen more than once but under ten times. This sequence joins TRBV20-1 and TRBJ2-1; D gene ambiguous. This CDR3 comprises 16 residues. Deletions cut 1 base from V and 8 bases from J, with 21 bases between. CDR1 is DFQATT and CDR2 is SNEGSKA in the germline V gene (reference sequence). Written as DNA, the CDR3 is TGCAGTGCTAGAGGGGTGGGCAGGAGTTCGGCGGATGAGCAGTTCTTC. Encoded protein: CSARGVGRSSADEQFF.

The rearrangement joins TRBV11-2 to TRBJ2-6; D perhaps matches TRBD1 (6 bases). Between the trimmed V and J ends, which lost 4 bases and 3 bases, there was a span of 19 bases. This CDR3 contains 18 residues. Per the germline V gene, CDR1 is SGHAT and CDR2 is FQNNGV. In nucleotides, the CDR3 is TGTGCCAGCAGCTCGAAGCTCAGGGGAAATGTTGGGGCCAACGTCCTGACTTTC. Protein: CASSSKLRGNVGANVLTF.

This clonotype was detected many times. This chain connects TRBV18 to TRBJ2-2; 9 nucleotides align to TRBD2. The germline gives CDR1 KGHSH, CDR2 LQKENI. CDR3 length: 15 residues. The V segment lost 6 bases and the J segment 5 bases; nucleotides outside the gene matches: 7. The CDR3 spells CASSSGGRRTGELFF. For the CDR3, the DNA is TGTGCCAGCTCGAGCGGGGGGCGAAGGACCGGGGAGCTGTTTTTT.

V and J are TRBV11-3 and TRBJ2-1; D gene unclear. Germline V gene data show CDR1 as SGHNT and CDR2 as YENEEA. This CDR3 is 13 amino acids long. The V end lost 1 base, the J end lost 14 bases, and 15 bases lay between the germline ends. CDR3 region: CASSLVFLGMKFF. The CDR3, as DNA: TGTGCCAGCAGCTTAGTTTTTTTAGGCATGAAGTTCTTC.

V is TRBV3-1 and J is TRBJ2-7; 7 bases line up with TRBD2. The CDR3 has 16 residues. After removal of 4 bases from V and 2 bases from J, the junction contained 11 bases not matched to a gene. Germline V gene data show CDR1 as LGHDT and CDR2 as YNNKEL (reference sequence). The CDR3 spells CASSPGSSGDTYEQYF. Here the CDR3 DNA reads TGTGCCAGCAGCCCCGGTTCTAGCGGAGATACCTACGAGCAGTACTTC.

The chain links TRBV12-3 or TRBV12-4 to TRBJ1-2, with 11 nucleotides matching TRBD1. Unmatched junction bases numbered 24, after V lost 7 bases and J lost 8 bases. The CDR3 loop spans 19 amino acids. This CDR3 is CASTLGVRAADRGRSGYTF. CDR3 DNA sequence: TGTGCCAGCACCCTCGGCGTCCGCGCTGCGGACAGGGGGCGTTCAGGCTACACCTTC.

This clonotype was seen many times. The CDR3 region has the DNA TGTGCCAGCAGCTTAAGAGGCGCGGCGGGCGAGCAGTTCTTC. This encodes CASSLRGAAGEQFF. The chain employs TRBV7-2 and TRBJ2-1; D may be TRBD2 (5 bases). The germline V gene has CDR1 SGHTA and CDR2 FQGNSA. V lost 2 bases and J 10 bases, leaving 15 bases between the germline ends. This CDR3 region has 14 residues.

In its sample, this clonotype was seen many times. V is TRBV20-1 and J is TRBJ1-4; TRBD1 might be the D (5 bases). The CDR3 totals 13 residues. Between the trimmed V and J ends, which lost 5 bases and 8 bases, there was a span of 15 bases. CDR1 and CDR2 from the germline V gene are DFQATT and SNEGSKA (reference sequence). This CDR3 is CSAPGRGREKLFF. CDR3 in DNA: TGCAGTGCTCCGGGACGGGGAAGGGAAAAACTGTTTTTT.

V usage is TRBV11-2 and J usage is TRBJ2-7, with D possibly being TRBD1 (6 bases). The germline V gene encodes CDR1 SGHAT and CDR2 FQNNGV. The CDR3 length is 15 residues. The V gene lost 4 bases and the J gene lost 1 base, with 14 bases spanning the gap. The CDR3 DNA sequence: TGTGCCAGCAGCTCCATTTGGGGGCGGTCCTACGAGCAGTACTTC. It translates to CASSSIWGRSYEQYF.

This sequence joins TRBV20-1 and TRBJ1-1; D not certain. The CDR3 sequence is 14 residues long. Germline V gene sequence: CDR1 DFQATT, CDR2 SNEGSKA (reference sequence). Trimming pared 0 bases from V and 1 base from J, leaving 9 bases between. The CDR3 DNA is TGCAGTGCTAGAGATCCCCAGGAGAACACTGAAGCTTTCTTT. It specifies CSARDPQENTEAFF.

This clonotype appeared many times. This chain uses TRBV20-1 with TRBJ2-1; TRBD2 agrees at 9 bases. Per the germline V gene, CDR1 is DFQATT and CDR2 is SNEGSKA (reference sequence). With 0 bases clipped from V and 4 bases from J, the junction kept 13 bases outside the gene matches. The CDR3 runs 18 residues. The CDR3 protein is CSARDLGLAARRYNEQFF. The CDR3 DNA follows: TGCAGTGCTAGAGATTTGGGACTAGCTGCACGGCGGTACAATGAGCAGTTCTTC.

This clonotype has a count of ten or more. This sequence joins TRBV10-3 and TRBJ2-5; 10 nucleotides align to TRBD2. The junction had 4 bases not matched to a gene; V was cut back by 0 bases and J by 3 bases. The CDR3 extends over 16 amino acids. CDR1 is ENHRY and CDR2 is SYGVKD in the germline V gene. The CDR3: CAISESLAGTKETQYF. The DNA of the CDR3 is TGTGCCATCAGTGAGTCACTAGCGGGAACGAAAGAGACCCAGTACTTC.

This clonotype was observed a few times. The chain has TRBV12-3 or TRBV12-4 and TRBJ2-6; unclear D gene. Trimming shortened V by 5 bases and J by 2 bases, and 10 bases separated the two germline ends. CDR3 length equals 15 residues. CDR3 nucleotides: TGTGCCAGCAGTCCCCACGAAGCTGGGGCCAACGTCCTGACTTTC. Residues: CASSPHEAGANVLTF.

In this sample, this clonotype turned up many times. The chain recombines TRBV5-1 with TRBJ2-7, with a tentative D call TRBD1 (5 bases). CDR1 is SGHRS, CDR2 YFSETQ, per germline. The CDR3 runs 15 residues. Trimming removed 4 bases from V and 0 bases from J, with 14 bases in between. CDR3 loop: CASSAGPGYSYEQYF. CDR3 in DNA: TGCGCCAGCAGCGCCGGTCCAGGGTACTCCTACGAGCAGTACTTC.

This clonotype was picked up a small number of times. The CDR3 protein is CATSTGSSSGNTIYF. The CDR3 bases are TGTGCCACTTCGACAGGGTCCTCCTCTGGAAACACCATATATTTT. V gene TRBV6-1 combines with J gene TRBJ1-3; 7 bases are shared with TRBD1. CDR3 length: 15 residues. The germline gives CDR1 MNHNS, CDR2 SASEGT. V gave up 10 bases and J gave up 0 bases; unmatched junction bases: 9.

CDR3 sequence: CASSQGGAGSYGYTF. CDR3 in DNA: TGTGCCAGCAGCCAAGGAGGGGCAGGGAGTTATGGCTACACCTTC. V gene TRBV3-1 combines with J gene TRBJ1-2, with a weak D call TRBD1 (5 bases). With 1 base removed from V and 5 bases from J, the gap between germline ends came to 14 bases. This CDR3 comprises 15 residues. Germline-derived CDR1 and CDR2 are LGHDT and YNNKEL (reference sequence).

The chain combines TRBV20-1 with TRBJ1-1; no firm D call. CDR1 is DFQATT, CDR2 SNEGSKA, per germline (reference sequence). V was pared by 5 bases and J by 3 bases, with 7 bases between. The CDR3 extends over 11 amino acids. CDR3 nucleotide sequence: TGCAGTGCTGCATTTGACACTGAAGCTTTCTTT. This codes for CSAAFDTEAFF.

The chain is built from TRBV11-1 and TRBJ1-3; 11 bases map to TRBD1. From germline, CDR1 is SGHAT and CDR2 FQDESV (reference sequence). This CDR3 is built from 15 residues. The trim removed 4 bases at V and 9 bases at J, leaving 8 bases unmatched. CDR3 in amino acids: CASSSDRGPRGTIYF. Written as DNA, the CDR3 is TGTGCCAGCAGCTCGGACAGGGGGCCCCGAGGCACCATATATTTT.

This chain links TRBV20-1 with TRBJ2-1; 10 bases are shared with TRBD2. The CDR3 is made up of 12 amino acids. V shed 6 bases and J 9 bases; nucleotides not matched to a gene: 5. The germline gives CDR1 DFQATT, CDR2 SNEGSKA (reference sequence). This CDR3 reads CSARAGGFEQFF. The CDR3 region has the DNA TGCAGTGCACGAGCGGGAGGGTTTGAGCAGTTCTTC.